This T cell receptor (beta chain) was sequenced for a study of T cells expressing NK-cell markers. UMIs accompanied the 5'RACE template switching by which TCR beta cDNA was made. TCRdb re-called the 5' RACE reads; every CDR3 protein appears as one record, without DNA. Recorded for this sample: 150,000 to 160,000 distinct CDR3 sequences. CDR3 length equals 20 residues. The receptor was derived from a woman aged 50 to 60 in good health. Specimen: blood T cells: a sorted CD56 or NKG2C T cell subset, CD4+ or CD8+ T cells, or bulk PBMC T cells (not recorded which). The chain employs TRBV12-3 or TRBV12-4 and TRBJ2-1; TCRdb lists TRBD2, though no DNA is available to test this call. CDR3 sequence reads: CASTLLGLAGSKSSYNEQFF.